A selection of T cell receptor beta chains follows, all from one sample in a study of blood T cell repertoires in COVID-19. Measured with immunoSEQ multiplex PCR; TCRdb has only the in-frame clones, and not every one. The sample has about 310,000 clones, about 88% seen once. Sample: PBMCs or T cells enriched from blood (not recorded which). These receptors originate from a woman aged 40-49 years who had recovered from COVID-19. The CDR3 runs from the conserved cysteine through the conserved F or W. A D gene is named only where the DNA matches it firmly. Size is omitted from some rows. Given values are once, few, many or a class for expanded clones.

v_call: TRBV10-3
j_call: TRBJ2-4
clone_size: -
d_call: -
cdr3_aa: CAISDPITKNIQYF
cdr3_nt: TGTGCCATCAGTGACCCCATTACTAAAAACATTCAGTACTTC

v_call: TRBV11-2
j_call: TRBJ2-7
clone_size: -
d_call: -
cdr3_aa: CASSLDVLGSYEQYF
cdr3_nt: TGTGCCAGCAGCTTAGACGTGCTAGGGAGCTACGAGCAGTACTTC

v_call: TRBV4-1
j_call: TRBJ2-5
clone_size: -
d_call: TRBD1
cdr3_aa: CASSRSQGAGETQYF
cdr3_nt: TGCGCCAGCAGCCGTTCCCAGGGGGCGGGGGAGACCCAGTACTTC

v_call: TRBV2
j_call: TRBJ1-4
clone_size: -
d_call: -
cdr3_aa: CASSEIRGINEKLFF
cdr3_nt: TGTGCCAGCAGTGAAATAAGGGGGATTAATGAAAAACTGTTTTTT

v_call: TRBV29-1
j_call: TRBJ2-7
clone_size: -
d_call: -
cdr3_aa: CSALKGSYEQYF
cdr3_nt: TGCAGCGCCCTCAAGGGGTCCTACGAGCAGTACTTC

v_call: TRBV10-3
j_call: TRBJ1-5
clone_size: -
d_call: TRBD1
cdr3_aa: CAISEAPRGQGGNQPQHF
cdr3_nt: TGTGCCATCAGTGAGGCACCCAGGGGACAGGGCGGCAATCAGCCCCAGCATTTT

v_call: TRBV24-1
j_call: TRBJ2-5
clone_size: -
d_call: -
cdr3_aa: CATSDLRRGSTEETQYF
cdr3_nt: TGTGCCACCAGTGATTTGCGTCGAGGGTCTACGGAAGAGACCCAGTACTTC

v_call: TRBV27
j_call: TRBJ2-7
clone_size: -
d_call: TRBD1
cdr3_aa: CASSWRTGGPYEQYF
cdr3_nt: TGTGCCAGCAGTTGGCGGACAGGGGGACCATACGAGCAGTACTTC

v_call: TRBV5-4
j_call: TRBJ2-2
clone_size: -
d_call: TRBD2
cdr3_aa: CASSLARIAGITGELFF
cdr3_nt: TGTGCCAGCAGCTTGGCCCGGATAGCGGGGATCACCGGGGAGCTGTTTTTT

v_call: TRBV28
j_call: TRBJ2-7
clone_size: -
d_call: TRBD1
cdr3_aa: CASSISGQGYEQYF
cdr3_nt: TGTGCCAGCAGTATTTCGGGACAGGGATACGAGCAGTACTTC

v_call: TRBV3-1/TRBV3-2
j_call: TRBJ2-1
clone_size: -
d_call: -
cdr3_aa: CASSQANEQFF
cdr3_nt: TGTGCCAGCAGCCAAGCAAATGAGCAGTTCTTC

v_call: TRBV12-3/TRBV12-4
j_call: TRBJ2-1
clone_size: few
d_call: -
cdr3_aa: CASRDLIGEQFF
cdr3_nt: TGTGCCAGCAGAGACTTAATTGGTGAGCAGTTCTTC

v_call: TRBV30
j_call: TRBJ2-3
clone_size: -
d_call: TRBD1
cdr3_aa: CAWSVLGQHTDTQYF
cdr3_nt: TGTGCCTGGAGTGTACTGGGACAGCACACAGATACGCAGTATTTT

v_call: TRBV3-1/TRBV3-2
j_call: TRBJ2-7
clone_size: -
d_call: -
cdr3_aa: CASSQDCVYEQYF
cdr3_nt: TGTGCCAGCAGCCAAGATTGCGTCTACGAGCAGTACTTC

v_call: TRBV7-8
j_call: TRBJ1-5
clone_size: -
d_call: -
cdr3_aa: CASSLAADRNNQPQHF
cdr3_nt: TGTGCCAGCAGCTTAGCCGCGGACAGAAACAATCAGCCCCAGCATTTT

v_call: TRBV3-1/TRBV3-2
j_call: TRBJ1-2
clone_size: -
d_call: -
cdr3_aa: CASSPPGKSSNYGYTF
cdr3_nt: TGTGCCAGCAGCCCCCCCGGTAAATCGTCTAACTATGGCTACACCTTC

v_call: TRBV19
j_call: TRBJ1-3
clone_size: -
d_call: -
cdr3_aa: CASSIGQLFSGNTIYF
cdr3_nt: TGTGCCAGTAGTATTGGGCAGCTGTTCTCTGGAAACACCATATATTTT

v_call: TRBV11-2
j_call: TRBJ2-7
clone_size: -
d_call: TRBD1
cdr3_aa: CASSPLTGPYEQYF
cdr3_nt: TGTGCCAGCAGCCCGCTGACAGGGCCCTACGAGCAGTACTTC

v_call: TRBV28
j_call: TRBJ2-1
clone_size: -
d_call: TRBD2
cdr3_aa: CASSLGLGTSGGYNEQFF
cdr3_nt: TGTGCCAGCAGTTTGGGACTCGGGACTAGCGGGGGATACAATGAGCAGTTCTTC

v_call: TRBV4-3
j_call: TRBJ1-1
clone_size: -
d_call: -
cdr3_aa: CASSPGGLNTEAFF
cdr3_nt: TGCGCCAGCAGCCCCGGGGGACTGAACACTGAAGCTTTCTTT

v_call: TRBV25-1
j_call: TRBJ1-1
clone_size: -
d_call: -
cdr3_aa: CASSEWAGGSTEAFF
cdr3_nt: TGTGCCAGCAGTGAATGGGCTGGAGGGAGCACTGAAGCTTTCTTT

v_call: TRBV24-1
j_call: TRBJ1-1
clone_size: -
d_call: -
cdr3_aa: CATSDLLVPPGEAFF
cdr3_nt: TGTGCCACCAGTGATTTGTTGGTACCCCCGGGTGAAGCTTTCTTT

v_call: TRBV4-2
j_call: TRBJ1-1
clone_size: -
d_call: -
cdr3_aa: CASSPTPSREAFF
cdr3_nt: TGTGCCAGCAGTCCTACTCCGAGTCGAGAAGCTTTCTTT

v_call: TRBV6-5
j_call: TRBJ1-5
clone_size: -
d_call: TRBD1
cdr3_aa: CASRRDRNQPQHF
cdr3_nt: TGTGCCAGCAGGAGGGACAGAAATCAGCCCCAGCATTTT

v_call: TRBV24-1
j_call: TRBJ2-2
clone_size: once
d_call: TRBD1
cdr3_aa: CATSGQGEWSTGELFF
cdr3_nt: TGTGCCACCAGTGGACAGGGCGAGTGGAGTACCGGGGAGCTGTTTTTT

v_call: TRBV9
j_call: TRBJ1-1
clone_size: -
d_call: -
cdr3_aa: CASSPYTSLGANTEAFF
cdr3_nt: TGTGCCAGCAGCCCCTACACGTCATTGGGGGCAAACACTGAAGCTTTCTTT

v_call: TRBV3-1/TRBV3-2
j_call: TRBJ1-6
clone_size: -
d_call: -
cdr3_aa: CASSQAAEQGNSPLHF
cdr3_nt: TGTGCCAGCAGCCAAGCCGCCGAGCAGGGGAATTCACCCCTCCACTTT